This passage covers 7 T cell receptor beta chains from one sample sequenced in a study of blood T cell repertoires in COVID-19. Profiled with immunoSEQ multiplex PCR; TCRdb holds only in-frame clones, not every one. The data show just over 150,000 clones, roughly 88% seen once. The source material was PBMCs or T cells enriched from blood (not recorded which). The receptor source for this set is a woman aged 45-59 years who had recovered from COVID-19.

Of note for this clone: Other DNA sequences in this specimen translate into the identical CDR3. The chain couples TRBV5-1 to TRBJ2-3, with D unclear. This CDR3 is 13 amino acids long. Trimming shortened V by 0 bases and J by 2 bases, and 4 bases separated the two germline ends. The germline V gene encodes CDR1 SGHRS and CDR2 YFSETQ. CDR3 sequence reads: CASSLGATDTQYF. The CDR3 nucleotides are TGCGCCAGCAGCTTGGGGGCCACAGATACGCAGTATTTT.

The chain uses TRBV30 and TRBJ2-1; D may be TRBD1 (5 bases). Germline V gives CDR1 GTSNPN, CDR2 SVGIG (reference sequence). V lost 2 bases to trimming and J lost 4 bases, with 9 bases between them. CDR3 size: 13 residues. The CDR3 sequence: CAWSPQGYNEQFF. CDR3 sequence (DNA): TGTGCCTGGAGTCCCCAGGGTTACAATGAGCAGTTCTTC.

The chain carries TRBV29-1 and TRBJ1-1; 9 bases align to TRBD1. With 7 bases clipped from V and 6 bases from J, the junction kept 9 bases outside the gene matches. The V gene's germline CDR1 is SQVTM and CDR2 ANQGSEA. The length of the CDR3 is 13 residues. CDR3 protein: CSARDRVISEAFF. The CDR3 DNA reads as TGCAGCGCCCGGGACAGGGTTATCTCTGAAGCTTTCTTT.

This chain uses TRBV19 with TRBJ1-4, with TRBD1 matching 9 bases. V was clipped by 4 bases and J by 14 bases; unmatched bases: 11. Germline V gene sequence: CDR1 LNHDA, CDR2 SQIVND (reference sequence). CDR3 length equals 14 residues. CDR3 sequence: CASSTGTGRGQLFF. CDR3 in DNA: TGTGCCAGTAGTACCGGGACAGGGAGGGGGCAGCTGTTTTTT. The full variable domain, completed using reference TRBV19 and TRBJ1-4, is DGGITQSPKYLFRKEGQNVTLSCEQNLNHDAMYWYRQDPGQGLRLIYYSQIVNDFQKGDIAEGYSVSREKKESFPLTVTSAQKNPTAFYLCASSTGTGRGQLFFGSGTQLSVL.

A single count supports this clone. This chain uses TRBV14 with TRBJ2-1; possible D gene TRBD1, 7 bases. V gave up 1 base and J gave up 6 bases, with 13 bases separating them. The CDR3 is 15 residues long. Germline lookup yields CDR1 SGHDN and CDR2 FVKESK. The CDR3 region is CASSQVQGGINEQFF. The CDR3 DNA reads TGTGCCAGCAGCCAAGTTCAGGGGGGTATCAATGAGCAGTTCTTC.

The gene calls are TRBV27 and TRBJ2-5; TRBD1 might be the D (5 bases). Trimming removed 5 bases from V and 5 bases from J, with 15 bases in between. Germline V lookup: CDR1 MNHEY, CDR2 SMNVEV (reference sequence). The CDR3 length is 14 residues. The CDR3 loop reads CASSPRQSTETQYF. CDR3 DNA sequence: TGTGCCAGCAGTCCCCGACAGTCTACGGAGACCCAGTACTTC.

This sequence joins TRBV4-1 and TRBJ1-3, with D possibly matching TRBD1 (5 bases). The CDR3 is 16 amino acids. CDR1 and CDR2 (germline): MGHRA, YSYEKL. Trimming stripped 3 bases from V and 0 bases from J, with 12 bases between. Here the CDR3 reads CASSQVATVSGNTIYF. In DNA, the CDR3 is TGCGCCAGCAGCCAGGTCGCGACAGTCTCTGGAAACACCATATATTTT.